The 5 T cell receptor beta chains presented below share a single source sample, sequenced in a study of T-cell reconstitution after alpha-beta-depleted transplantation in children. Preparing the TCRbeta library involved the use of unique molecular identifiers. TCRdb used MiXCR to reprocess the PCR reads, holding one entry per CDR3 protein. The data contain about 440,000 distinct CDR3 sequences, around two fifths of them singletons. This specimen was PBMCs, taken before TCRalphabeta/CD19-depleted stem cell transplant. These receptors originate from a girl aged 2-9 years with aplastic anemia, due to receive a stem cell transplant.

V and J are TRBV20-1 and TRBJ1-5, with 7 bases aligning to TRBD1. V was pared by 5 bases and J by 11 bases, with 12 bases of the junction left unmatched. CDR1 is DFQATT, CDR2 SNEGSKA, per germline (reference sequence). CDR3 length: 13 amino acids. The CDR3 spells CSAGGQVQEAQHF. The CDR3 DNA follows: TGCAGTGCTGGTGGACAGGTTCAAGAAGCCCAGCATTTT.

Many counts were recorded for this clonotype. The chain is built from TRBV12-3 or TRBV12-4 and TRBJ2-2; D gene unclear. The CDR3 sequence is 15 residues long. Trimming took 2 bases from V and 4 from J, leaving 11 bases between them. CDR3 in amino acids: CASSLFAIGTGELFF. CDR3 in DNA: TGTGCCAGCAGTTTATTCGCAATTGGCACCGGGGAGCTGTTTTTT.

This clonotype has a handful of counts. The chain employs TRBV20-1 and TRBJ2-6; TRBD1 matches 11 bases. Germline-derived CDR1 and CDR2 are DFQATT and SNEGSKA (reference sequence). The CDR3 has 15 amino acids. V shed 6 bases and J 4 bases; nucleotides not matched to a gene: 5. CDR3 region: CSAGQGARGANVLTF. CDR3 DNA: TGCAGTGCCGGACAGGGGGCGCGAGGGGCCAACGTCCTGACTTTC.

This clonotype showed up many times. The rearrangement uses TRBV12-3 or TRBV12-4 and TRBJ1-2, with 7 bases fitting TRBD1. V gave up 5 bases and J gave up 6 bases; unmatched junction bases: 3. The length of the CDR3 is 12 residues. CDR3 loop: CASSKTGNGYTF. The CDR3 DNA is TGTGCCAGCAGTAAGACAGGGAATGGCTACACCTTC.

This clonotype was found many times. The DNA of the CDR3 is TGTGCCTGGAGTACTCACAGGGCAACTAATGAAAAACTGTTTTTT. Protein: CAWSTHRATNEKLFF. The genes are TRBV30 and TRBJ1-4; the D gene is possibly TRBD1 (6 bases). V lost 2 bases and J lost 0, with 10 bases in between. Germline CDR1 GTSNPN, CDR2 SVGIG (reference sequence). This CDR3 has 15 amino acids.